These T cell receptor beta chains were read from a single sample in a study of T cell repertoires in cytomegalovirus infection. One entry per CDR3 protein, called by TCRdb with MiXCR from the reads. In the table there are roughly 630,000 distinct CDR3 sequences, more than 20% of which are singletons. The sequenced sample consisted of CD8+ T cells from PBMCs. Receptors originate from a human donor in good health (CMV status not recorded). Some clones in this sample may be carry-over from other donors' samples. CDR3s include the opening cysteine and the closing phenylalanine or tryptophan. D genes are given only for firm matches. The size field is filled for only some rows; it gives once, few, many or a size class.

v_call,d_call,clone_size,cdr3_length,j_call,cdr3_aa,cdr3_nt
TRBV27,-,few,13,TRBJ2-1,CASTGQSRGEQFF,TGTGCCAGCACCGGCCAGAGTAGGGGAGAGCAGTTCTTC
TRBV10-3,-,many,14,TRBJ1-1,CAIRVPGPNTEAFF,TGTGCCATCAGAGTACCGGGGCCTAACACTGAAGCTTTCTTT
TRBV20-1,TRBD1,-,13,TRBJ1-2,CSAGDRDLHGYTF,TGCAGTGCGGGAGACAGGGACCTACATGGCTACACCTTC
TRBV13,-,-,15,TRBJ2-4,CASSLGVGPRNIQYF,TGTGCCAGCAGCTTAGGGGTGGGGCCGAGAAACATTCAGTACTTC
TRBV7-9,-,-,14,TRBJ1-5,CASSLSGYNQPQHF,TGTGCCAGCAGCTTAAGCGGTTACAATCAGCCCCAGCATTTT
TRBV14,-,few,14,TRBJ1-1,CASSQPDLDTEAFF,TGTGCCAGCAGCCAGCCGGATCTGGACACTGAAGCTTTCTTT
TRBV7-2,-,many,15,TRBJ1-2,CASSLTDLTNYGYTF,TGTGCCAGCAGCTTAACCGATCTCACTAACTATGGCTACACCTTC
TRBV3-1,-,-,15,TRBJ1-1,CASRYTTRSNTEAFF,TGTGCCAGCAGGTACACCACAAGGAGTAACACTGAAGCTTTCTTT
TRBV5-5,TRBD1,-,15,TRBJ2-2,CASSRTGGLSGELFF,TGTGCCAGCAGCCGGACAGGGGGTTTGTCCGGGGAGCTGTTTTTT
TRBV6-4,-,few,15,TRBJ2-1,CASNLEAGLLNEQFF,TGTGCCAGCAACCTGGAGGCAGGGTTATTAAATGAGCAGTTCTTC
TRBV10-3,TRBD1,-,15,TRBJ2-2,CAISPGQGFSGELFF,TGTGCCATCAGTCCGGGACAGGGGTTTTCCGGGGAGCTGTTTTTT